A selection of T cell receptor beta chains follows, all from one sample in a study of vaccination and CD4 T cells after COVID-19. Each CDR3 protein is one row after TCRdb ran MiXCR on the PCR reads. Here the sample spans approximately 18,000 distinct CDR3 sequences, 80% being singletons. Their recognized antigens are unknown. Source: CD4+ T cells from blood, cultured in vitro, taken after SARS-CoV-2 vaccination. These receptors originate from a human donor who received a COVID-19 vaccine. The CDR3 runs from the conserved cysteine through the conserved F or W. D genes are given only for firm matches.

TRBV10-1	TRBJ2-7	15	-	CASSARGTPSSEQYF
TRBV7-2	TRBJ1-6	15	-	CASSLSPRYNSPLHF
TRBV18	TRBJ2-7	12	-	CASSRGDYEQYF
TRBV19	TRBJ2-5	15	-	CASSLGGGALETQYF
TRBV7-6	TRBJ1-3	16	-	CASSEYRRTSGNTIYF
TRBV10-1	TRBJ2-4	15	-	CASSTIWVAKNIQYF
TRBV7-9	TRBJ2-1	12	-	CASSLVHNEQFF
TRBV15	TRBJ1-1	14	-	CATSRDSPGKGAFF
TRBV27	TRBJ1-6	13	-	CASSLSWNSPLHF
TRBV19	TRBJ2-2	16	TRBD1	CASSIGTGGSTGELFF
TRBV12-3/TRBV12-4	TRBJ2-2	16	-	CASSFGSQGDTGELFF
TRBV11-3	TRBJ2-1	15	TRBD1	CASSPGTDEYNEQFF
TRBV7-8	TRBJ2-3	17	TRBD1	CASSLRPGQGVTDTQYF
TRBV7-2	TRBJ1-2	13	-	CASSPETLGVGTF
TRBV2	TRBJ1-6	14	TRBD1	CASRTGEGYSPLHF
TRBV24-1	TRBJ2-1	16	-	CATSAHSASSYNEQFF
TRBV20-1	TRBJ2-5	14	-	CSASTTRTEETQYF
TRBV30	TRBJ2-5	13	-	CAWSLSILETQYF
TRBV12-3/TRBV12-4	TRBJ2-2	13	TRBD2	CASSLGGSGELFF
TRBV6-4	TRBJ2-2	16	-	CASSVDSPSNTGELFF
TRBV7-2	TRBJ2-7	13	-	CASSSSGWDGQYF
TRBV6-1	TRBJ1-2	14	TRBD1	CASSTTGGGYGYTF
TRBV6-5	TRBJ1-2	15	-	CASSYSIRPREGYTF
TRBV7-6	TRBJ1-2	14	-	CASSPLYRGDGYTF
TRBV27	TRBJ1-2	15	TRBD1	CASSFNRDRDYGYTF
TRBV20-1	TRBJ1-1	14	TRBD1	CSARDQGGNTEAFF
TRBV30	TRBJ2-1	15	TRBD2	CAWSFLAGENNEQFF
TRBV6-7	TRBJ2-5	18	TRBD2	CASSYPRTSGGAWETQYF
TRBV7-3	TRBJ1-2	15	-	CASSLLPGANYGYTF
TRBV20-1	TRBJ1-5	14	-	CSAPNHGSDQPQHF
TRBV15	TRBJ1-1	13	-	CATSRVGNTEAFF
TRBV5-6	TRBJ1-6	16	TRBD1	CASSLEQGAINSPLHF
TRBV7-9	TRBJ1-5	14	-	CASSIGTGNQPQHF
TRBV27	TRBJ2-1	15	TRBD2	CASRGSGGPSNEQFF
TRBV20-1	TRBJ1-5	15	TRBD1	CSAPRTGWGNQPQHF
TRBV7-9	TRBJ1-6	13	-	CASSLEGNSPLHF
TRBV20-1	TRBJ1-1	13	TRBD1	CSARSGGLTEAFF
TRBV6-1	TRBJ2-5	14	TRBD1	CASVPTGGQETQYF
TRBV21-1	TRBJ1-5	14	-	CASSVRGPGQPQHF
TRBV15	TRBJ1-2	13	-	CATSRDLTDGYTF
TRBV19	TRBJ1-2	11	-	CASRDNYGYTF
TRBV24-1	TRBJ1-2	15	TRBD1	CATSDQTTGNYGYTF
TRBV30	TRBJ2-3	15	TRBD2	CACHMGLAGARTQYF
TRBV24-1	TRBJ2-5	15	TRBD2	CATSDRTGRSETQYF
TRBV24-1	TRBJ2-2	15	-	CATSDHRVGTGELFF